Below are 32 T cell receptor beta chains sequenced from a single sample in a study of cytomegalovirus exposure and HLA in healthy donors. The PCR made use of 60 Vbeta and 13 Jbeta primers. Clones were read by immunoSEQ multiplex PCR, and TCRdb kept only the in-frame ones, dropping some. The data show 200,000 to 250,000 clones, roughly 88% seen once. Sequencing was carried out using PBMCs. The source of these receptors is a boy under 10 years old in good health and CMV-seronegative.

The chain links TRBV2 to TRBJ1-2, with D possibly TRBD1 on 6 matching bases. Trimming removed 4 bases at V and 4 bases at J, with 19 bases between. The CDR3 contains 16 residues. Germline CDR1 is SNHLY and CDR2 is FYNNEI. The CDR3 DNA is TGTGCCAGCAGTGCCGGACATCCCACAGGGCTCTATGGCTACACCTTC. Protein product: CASSAGHPTGLYGYTF.

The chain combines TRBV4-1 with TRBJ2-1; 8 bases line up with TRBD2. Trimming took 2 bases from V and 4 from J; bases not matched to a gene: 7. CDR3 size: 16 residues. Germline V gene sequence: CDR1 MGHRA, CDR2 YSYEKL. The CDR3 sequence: CASSQMPSGGYNEQFF. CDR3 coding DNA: TGCGCCAGCAGCCAAATGCCCAGCGGGGGTTACAATGAGCAGTTCTTC.

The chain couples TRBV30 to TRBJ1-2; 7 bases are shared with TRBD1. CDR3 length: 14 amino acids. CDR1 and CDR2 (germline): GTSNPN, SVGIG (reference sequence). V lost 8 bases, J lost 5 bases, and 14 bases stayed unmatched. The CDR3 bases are TGTGCCCACGGCGGAGGGGGCGTTACTTATGGCTACACCTTC. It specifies CAHGGGGVTYGYTF.

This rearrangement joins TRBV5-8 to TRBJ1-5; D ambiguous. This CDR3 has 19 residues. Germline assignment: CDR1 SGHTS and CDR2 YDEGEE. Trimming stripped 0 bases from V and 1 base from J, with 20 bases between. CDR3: CASSLALAGIRNSNQPQHF. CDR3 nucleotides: TGTGCCAGCAGCTTGGCCTTGGCAGGTATACGGAACAGCAATCAGCCCCAGCATTTT.

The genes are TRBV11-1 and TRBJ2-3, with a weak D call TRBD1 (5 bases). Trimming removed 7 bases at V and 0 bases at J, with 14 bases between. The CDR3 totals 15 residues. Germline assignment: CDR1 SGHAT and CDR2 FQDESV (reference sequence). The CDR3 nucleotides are TGTGCCAGCACCCAGGGATACCCTAGCACAGATACGCAGTATTTT. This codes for CASTQGYPSTDTQYF.

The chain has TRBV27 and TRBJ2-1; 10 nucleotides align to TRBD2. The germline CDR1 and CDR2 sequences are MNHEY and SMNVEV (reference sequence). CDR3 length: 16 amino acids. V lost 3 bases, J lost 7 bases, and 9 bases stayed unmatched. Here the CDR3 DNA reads TGTGCCAGCAGTTTGAGCGGGAGGGCCGGTGGGAATGAGCAGTTCTTC. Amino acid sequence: CASSLSGRAGGNEQFF.

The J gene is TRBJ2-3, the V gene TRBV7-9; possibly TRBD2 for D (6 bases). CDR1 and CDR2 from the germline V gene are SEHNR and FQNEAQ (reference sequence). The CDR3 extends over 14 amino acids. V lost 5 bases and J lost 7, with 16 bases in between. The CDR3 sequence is CASSRSGLEHTQYF. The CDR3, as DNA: TGTGCCAGCAGCCGTAGCGGATTGGAGCATACGCAGTATTTT. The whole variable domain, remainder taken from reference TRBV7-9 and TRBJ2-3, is DTGVSQNPRHKITKRGQNVTFRCDPISEHNRLYWYRQTLGQGPEFLTYFQNEAQLEKSRLLSDRFSAERPKGSFSTLEIQRTEQGDSAMYLCASSRSGLEHTQYFGPGTRLTVL.

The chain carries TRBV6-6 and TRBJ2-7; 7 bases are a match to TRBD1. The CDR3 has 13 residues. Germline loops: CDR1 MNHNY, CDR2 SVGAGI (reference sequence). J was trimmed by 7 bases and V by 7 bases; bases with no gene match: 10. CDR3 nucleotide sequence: TGTGCCAGCAAAGTAGGGGGCGCCGAAGAGCAGTACTTC. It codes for CASKVGGAEEQYF.

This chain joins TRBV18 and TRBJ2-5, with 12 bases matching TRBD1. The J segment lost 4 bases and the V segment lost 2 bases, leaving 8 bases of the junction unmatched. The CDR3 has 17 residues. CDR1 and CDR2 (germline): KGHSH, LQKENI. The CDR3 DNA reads TGTGCCAGCTCACCAATTACCGGGACAGGGGGCGGAGAGACCCAGTACTTC. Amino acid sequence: CASSPITGTGGGETQYF.

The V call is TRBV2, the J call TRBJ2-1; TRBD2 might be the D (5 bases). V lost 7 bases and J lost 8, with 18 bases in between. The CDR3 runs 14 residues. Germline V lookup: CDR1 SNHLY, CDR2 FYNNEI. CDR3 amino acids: CASNSDWARDEQFF. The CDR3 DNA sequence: TGTGCCAGCAACTCGGACTGGGCGCGCGATGAGCAGTTCTTC.

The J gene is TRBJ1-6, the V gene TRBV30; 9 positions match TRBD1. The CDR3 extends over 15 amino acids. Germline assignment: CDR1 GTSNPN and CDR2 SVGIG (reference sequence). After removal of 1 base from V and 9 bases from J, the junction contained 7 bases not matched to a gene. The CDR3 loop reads CAWSDPGQGVSPLHF. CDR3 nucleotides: TGTGCCTGGAGTGATCCGGGACAGGGAGTTTCACCCCTCCACTTT.

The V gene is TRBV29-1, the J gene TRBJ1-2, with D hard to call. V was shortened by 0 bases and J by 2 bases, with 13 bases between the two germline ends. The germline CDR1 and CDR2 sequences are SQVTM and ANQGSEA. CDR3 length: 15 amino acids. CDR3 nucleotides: TGCAGCGTTGAAGAGACCACGACAAGAAACTATGGCTACACCTTC. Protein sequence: CSVEETTTRNYGYTF.

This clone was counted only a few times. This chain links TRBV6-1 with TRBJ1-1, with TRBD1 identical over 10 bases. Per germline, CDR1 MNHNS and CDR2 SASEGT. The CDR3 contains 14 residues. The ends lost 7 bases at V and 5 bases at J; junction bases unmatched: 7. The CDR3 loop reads CASTFPGQGTEAFF. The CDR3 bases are TGTGCCAGCACCTTTCCGGGACAGGGGACTGAAGCTTTCTTT.

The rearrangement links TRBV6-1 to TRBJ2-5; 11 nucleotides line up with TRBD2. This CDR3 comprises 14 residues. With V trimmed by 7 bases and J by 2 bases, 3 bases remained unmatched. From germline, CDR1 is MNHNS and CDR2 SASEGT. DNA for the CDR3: TGTGCCAGCAATCGACTAGCGGGACAAGAGACCCAGTACTTC. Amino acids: CASNRLAGQETQYF.

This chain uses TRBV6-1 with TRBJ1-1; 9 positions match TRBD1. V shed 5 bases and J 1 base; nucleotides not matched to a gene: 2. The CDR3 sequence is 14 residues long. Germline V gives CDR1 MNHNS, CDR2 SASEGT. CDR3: CASSQGQGNTEAFF. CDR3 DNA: TGTGCCAGCAGTCAGGGACAGGGGAACACTGAAGCTTTCTTT.

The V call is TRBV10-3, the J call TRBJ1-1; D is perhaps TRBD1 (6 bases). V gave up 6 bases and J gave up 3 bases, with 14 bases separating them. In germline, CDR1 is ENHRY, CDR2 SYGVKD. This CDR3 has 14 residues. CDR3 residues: CAISRGQSYTEAFF. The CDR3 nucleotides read TGTGCCATCAGCCGCGGACAGTCCTACACTGAAGCTTTCTTT.

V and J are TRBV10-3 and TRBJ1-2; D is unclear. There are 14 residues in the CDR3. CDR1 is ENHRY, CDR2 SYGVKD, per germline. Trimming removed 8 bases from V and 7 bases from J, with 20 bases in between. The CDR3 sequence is CAIQAGGPSGGYTF. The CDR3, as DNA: TGTGCCATCCAGGCAGGAGGACCTTCTGGTGGCTACACCTTC.

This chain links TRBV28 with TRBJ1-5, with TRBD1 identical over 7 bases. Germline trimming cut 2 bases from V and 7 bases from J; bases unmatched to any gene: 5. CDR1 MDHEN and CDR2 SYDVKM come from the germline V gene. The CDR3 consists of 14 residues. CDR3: CASSLGTGEQPQHF. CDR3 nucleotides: TGTGCCAGCAGTTTAGGAACAGGGGAACAGCCCCAGCATTTT.

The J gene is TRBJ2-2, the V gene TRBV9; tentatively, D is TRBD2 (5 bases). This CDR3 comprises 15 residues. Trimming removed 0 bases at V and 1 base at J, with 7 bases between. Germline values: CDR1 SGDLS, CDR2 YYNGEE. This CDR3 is CASSVGGLNTGELFF. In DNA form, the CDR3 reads TGTGCCAGCAGCGTAGGCGGGCTGAACACCGGGGAGCTGTTTTTT.

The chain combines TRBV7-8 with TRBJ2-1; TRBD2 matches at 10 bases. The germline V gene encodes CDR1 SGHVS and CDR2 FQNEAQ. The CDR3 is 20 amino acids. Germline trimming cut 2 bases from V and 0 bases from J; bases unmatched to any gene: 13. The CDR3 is CASSLSFISGRTSSYNEQFF. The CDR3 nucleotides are TGTGCCAGCAGCTTATCCTTTATTAGCGGGAGGACTAGCTCCTACAATGAGCAGTTCTTC.

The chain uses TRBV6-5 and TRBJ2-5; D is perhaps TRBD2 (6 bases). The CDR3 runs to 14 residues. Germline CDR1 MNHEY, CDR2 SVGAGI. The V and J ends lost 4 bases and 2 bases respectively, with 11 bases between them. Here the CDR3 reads CASSLGLFQETQYF. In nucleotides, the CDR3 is TGTGCCAGCAGTTTAGGACTATTTCAAGAGACCCAGTACTTC.

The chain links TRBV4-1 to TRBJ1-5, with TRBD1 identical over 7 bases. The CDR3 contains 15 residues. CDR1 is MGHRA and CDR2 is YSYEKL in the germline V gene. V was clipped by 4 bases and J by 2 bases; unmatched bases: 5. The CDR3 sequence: CASSRLTGGNQPQHF. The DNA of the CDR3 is TGCGCCAGCAGCCGACTTACAGGGGGCAATCAGCCCCAGCATTTT.

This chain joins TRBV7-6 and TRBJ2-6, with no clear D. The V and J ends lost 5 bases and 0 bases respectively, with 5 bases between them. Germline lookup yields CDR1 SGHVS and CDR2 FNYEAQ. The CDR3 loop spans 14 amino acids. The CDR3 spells CASSTYSGANVLTF. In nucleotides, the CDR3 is TGTGCCAGCAGCACCTACTCTGGGGCCAACGTCCTGACTTTC.

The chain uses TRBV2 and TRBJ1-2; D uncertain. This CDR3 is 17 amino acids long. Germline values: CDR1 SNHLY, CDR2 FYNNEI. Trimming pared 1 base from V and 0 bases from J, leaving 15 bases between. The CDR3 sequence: CASSEDSFLIANYGYTF. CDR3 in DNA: TGTGCCAGCAGTGAAGATAGCTTTCTGATTGCTAACTATGGCTACACCTTC.

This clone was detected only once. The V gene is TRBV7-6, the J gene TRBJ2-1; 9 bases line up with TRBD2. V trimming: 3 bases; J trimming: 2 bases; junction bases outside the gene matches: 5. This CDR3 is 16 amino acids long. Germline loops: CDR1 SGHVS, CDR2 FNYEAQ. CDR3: CASSLRTSATYNEQFF. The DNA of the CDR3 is TGTGCCAGCAGCTTGCGGACTAGCGCCACCTACAATGAGCAGTTCTTC.

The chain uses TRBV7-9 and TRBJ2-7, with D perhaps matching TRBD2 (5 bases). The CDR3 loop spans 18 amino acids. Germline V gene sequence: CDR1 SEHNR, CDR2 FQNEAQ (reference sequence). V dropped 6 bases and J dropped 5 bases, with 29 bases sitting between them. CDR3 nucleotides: TGTGCCAGCAGAACCCTTGCCCCAGAGGGCGCGGTGTATGACGAGCAGTACTTC. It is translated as CASRTLAPEGAVYDEQYF. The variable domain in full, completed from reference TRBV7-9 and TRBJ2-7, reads DTGVSQNPRHKITKRGQNVTFRCDPISEHNRLYWYRQTLGQGPEFLTYFQNEAQLEKSRLLSDRFSAERPKGSFSTLEIQRTEQGDSAMYLCASRTLAPEGAVYDEQYFGPGTRLTVT.

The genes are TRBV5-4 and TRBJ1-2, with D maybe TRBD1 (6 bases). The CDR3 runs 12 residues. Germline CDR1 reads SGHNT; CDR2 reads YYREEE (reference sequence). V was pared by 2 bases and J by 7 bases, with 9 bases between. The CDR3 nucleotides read TGTGCCAGCAGCTTACAGGGCATTGGCTACACCTTC. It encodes CASSLQGIGYTF.

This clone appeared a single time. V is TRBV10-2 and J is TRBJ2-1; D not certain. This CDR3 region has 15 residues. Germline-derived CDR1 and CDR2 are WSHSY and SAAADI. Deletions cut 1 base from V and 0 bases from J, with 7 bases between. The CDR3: CASSEWYSSYNEQFF. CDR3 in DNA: TGCGCCAGCAGTGAGTGGTACAGCTCCTACAATGAGCAGTTCTTC.

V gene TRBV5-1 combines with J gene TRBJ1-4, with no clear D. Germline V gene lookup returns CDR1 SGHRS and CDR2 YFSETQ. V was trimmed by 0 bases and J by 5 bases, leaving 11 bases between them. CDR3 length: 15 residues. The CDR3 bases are TGCGCCAGCAGCTTGGAATTCGGAGTAAATGAAAAACTGTTTTTT. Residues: CASSLEFGVNEKLFF.

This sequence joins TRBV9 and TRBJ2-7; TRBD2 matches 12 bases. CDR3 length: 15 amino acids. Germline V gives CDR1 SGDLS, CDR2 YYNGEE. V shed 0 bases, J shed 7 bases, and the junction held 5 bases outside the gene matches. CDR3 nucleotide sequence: TGTGCCAGCAGCGTAGATCTAGCGGGAGGGAGGGAGCAGTACTTC. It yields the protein CASSVDLAGGREQYF.

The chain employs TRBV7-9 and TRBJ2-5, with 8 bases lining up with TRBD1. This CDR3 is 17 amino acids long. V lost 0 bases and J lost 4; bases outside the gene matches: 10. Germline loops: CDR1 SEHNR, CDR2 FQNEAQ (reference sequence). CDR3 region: CASSLARGRGPGETQYF. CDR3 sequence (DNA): TGTGCCAGCAGCTTAGCGCGCGGCAGGGGGCCGGGAGAGACCCAGTACTTC.

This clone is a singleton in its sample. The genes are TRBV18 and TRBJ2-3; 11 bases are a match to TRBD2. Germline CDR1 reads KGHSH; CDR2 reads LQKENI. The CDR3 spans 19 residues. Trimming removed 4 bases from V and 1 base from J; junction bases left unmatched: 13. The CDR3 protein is CASSRRGLAVNFGTDTQYF. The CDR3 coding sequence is TGTGCCAGCTCACGTCGGGGACTAGCGGTTAATTTTGGCACAGATACGCAGTATTTT.